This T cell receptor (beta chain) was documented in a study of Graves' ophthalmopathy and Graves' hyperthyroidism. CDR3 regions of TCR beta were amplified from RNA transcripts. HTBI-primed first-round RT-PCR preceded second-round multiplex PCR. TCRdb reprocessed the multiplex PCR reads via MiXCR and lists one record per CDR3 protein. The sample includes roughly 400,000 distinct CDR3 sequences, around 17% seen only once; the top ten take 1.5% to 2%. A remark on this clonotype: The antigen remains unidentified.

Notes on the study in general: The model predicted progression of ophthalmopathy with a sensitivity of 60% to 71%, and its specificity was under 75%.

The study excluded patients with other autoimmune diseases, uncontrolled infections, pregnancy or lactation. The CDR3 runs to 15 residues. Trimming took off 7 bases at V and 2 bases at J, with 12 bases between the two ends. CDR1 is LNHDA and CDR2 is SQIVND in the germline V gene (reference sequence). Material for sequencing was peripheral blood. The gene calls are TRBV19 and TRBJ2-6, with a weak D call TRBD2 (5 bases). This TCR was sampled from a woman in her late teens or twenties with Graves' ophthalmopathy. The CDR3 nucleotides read TGTGCCAGTACGGGAACGGCGGCTGGGGCCAACGTCCTGACTTTC. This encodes CASTGTAAGANVLTF. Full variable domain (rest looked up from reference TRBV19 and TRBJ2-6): DGGITQSPKYLFRKEGQNVTLSCEQNLNHDAMYWYRQDPGQGLRLIYYSQIVNDFQKGDIAEGYSVSREKKESFPLTVTSAQKNPTAFYLCASTGTAAGANVLTFGAGSRLTVL.